This T cell receptor (beta chain) was captured by sequencing in a study of blood T cells in healthy people across ages (dated by TCRdb to the mid-2010s). Looking at the study overall: In model experiments, roughly one uniquely barcoded TCR beta cDNA molecule per two T cells was captured by template switching. Using the same blood draw, the study looked at two additional independent replicas of 1 million unique cDNA reads for two donors, one aged 18 to 30 and the other aged 80 or older. To track age-related changes in TCR beta repertoire diversity, the study relied on deep sequencing normalized with unique cDNA molecular identifiers. Four age groups were formed from the donors: young (average 16 years), middle-aged (approximately 39), aged (roughly 59) and long-lived (approximately 78). Study-level results and caveats: There was a strong correlation between observed TCR beta diversity and the percentage of naive T cells measured by flow cytometry. Since profiling was done on bulk unsorted PBMCs, naive and antigen-experienced compartments could not be conclusively compared. As age increased, observed TCR beta diversity per million T cells dropped in a roughly linear way, and a significant reduction was already evident by age 40. The CMV infection status of donors was not known, potentially confounding age-related changes in expanded clonotypes. The long-lived group showed more naive CD4+ T cells, fewer expanded clones and increased TCR diversity than the aged group, suggesting age selection. Total diversity estimates from one million sequenced T cells were considered lower bounds and underestimates.

V has 6 bases trimmed and J has 0 bases trimmed; junction bases matching no gene number 10. The CDR3 measures 16 amino acids from cysteine to phenylalanine. Kept here is only the CDR3 DNA, which spans 48 bases and is read in frame from base 1. CDR1 and CDR2 (ENHRY, SYGVKD) derive from the germline V gene. In its sample, this clonotype was seen a few times. Its antigen is unknown. The record has no base qualities; no much larger clone is one base away. Systemically healthy Caucasian individuals from Russia, 39 in total and aged 6 to 90 years, were included as donors. Around 9.7 milliliters of peripheral blood were collected from each donor into EDTA-treated Vacutainer tubes. Ficoll-Paque density-gradient centrifugation was used to isolate PBMCs, with at least 7 million per sample. Trizol reagent was used to extract total RNA from PBMCs, with at least 5 micrograms per sample. Naive CD45RAhigh/CD27high T cell percentages were measured by flow cytometry on a PBMC aliquot from every donor.

The protocol used for the library was 5' RACE. For sequencing, an Illumina HiSeq 2500 was employed. A second 7 to 11 cycle PCR used a sample-barcoded 5' primer and a J-beta primer mix. A template-switch 5' adaptor carrying 12 random nucleotides introduced a unique molecular identifier onto each TCR beta cDNA molecule. At least 2.5 million CDR3-containing paired-end reads were obtained from each sample. All of the RNA was converted into first-strand cDNA using the Mint cDNA synthesis kit, with a TRBC-specific oligonucleotide serving as the primer. After uracil-DNA glycosylase treatment, a first 18-cycle PCR used universal primers M1SS and BC2_uni_R on all cDNA. The original methods were these. For normalization, 1 million high-quality reads, each with a distinct molecular identifier, were randomly selected from each sample. Reads sharing molecular identifiers were discarded rather than binned into consensus sequences. CDR3 identification, clonotype clustering and error correction used MiTCR with a Q25 quality threshold and the strictest error-elimination algorithm. A nonparametric unseen species model with Euler transformation was used to estimate a lower bound on total TCR beta diversity. TCRdb redid the processing of the public reads, applying fastp at Q25 and MiXCR, and retained in-frame beta chains. Identical CDR3 proteins give one entry, which carries the most common genes and DNA. TCRdb, rather than the study authors, made the V and J calls. This sample is represented by hundreds of thousands of distinct CDR3 sequences; 20% to 25% of them were singletons. Clones ranked in the top ten supply more than 7.5% of the sample.

This same sample was also taken into another study, of T cells of mothers and their children. From the second report: Donors were nine systemically healthy Caucasian individuals: three mothers and their six children. cDNA synthesis consumed the entire amount of extracted RNA, loaded at around 1.5 ug RNA in each 15 ul reaction. In the second PCR, the M1S primer introduced both the sample barcodes and 2-4 random nucleotides. Over 8 million TCR beta CDR3 reads were obtained for each mother, and around 3 million reads were obtained for each child. Thymic selection shapes the output of TCR recombination in a similar way in related and unrelated pairs, and inherited differences have a minor effect. Normalized repertoire overlap was always found to be slightly, but never significantly, higher in related mother-child pairs than in unrelated mother-child pairs. Persistent microchimeric T cell clones were not detected, at a sensitivity of roughly 100 clones per million clonotypes. To look for features that set related mother-child pairs apart from unrelated individuals, the researchers ran deep NGS to compare the TCR beta repertoires of mothers and children. The mean age was roughly 36 +/- 4 years for the mothers and approximately 11 +/- 4 years for the children. After adapters were ligated using NEBNext reagents, the libraries underwent 100+100 nt paired-end sequencing on an Illumina HiSeq 2000. Mother and child libraries were prepared a month apart and sequenced in separate runs to prevent cross-contamination. Between about 500,000 and 2,300,000 distinct TCR beta clonotypes were identified per donor. Naive TCR beta clonotypes were estimated from low-frequency clonotypes matched to each donor's FACS-determined naive share, without sorting.

The receptor was isolated from a boy between 5 and 17 years old in good health. The rearranged segments are TRBV10-3 and TRBJ2-7, and 8 junctional nucleotides match TRBD2. Sequenced: blood. Here is the DNA: TGTGCCATCAGGGGGAGAGGTAGCGGGGACTCCTACGAGCAGTACTTC. Its translation is CAIRGRGSGDSYEQYF.